A single sample is the source of the 24 T cell receptor beta chains below, sequenced in a study of T cells in localized non-small cell lung cancer. TCRdb's copy holds only in-frame clones and misses some; the assay was immunoSEQ multiplex PCR. The data show 90,000 or so clones, 87% seen once. Sequencing was performed on peripheral blood, taken before any cancer treatment. The source of these receptors is a man between 40 and 70 years old with stage I squamous cell lung carcinoma.

The CDR3 DNA reads TGTGCCAGCAGCCAGGAAAGGATAGGCAATGAGCAGTTCTTC. Protein sequence: CASSQERIGNEQFF. This chain links TRBV11-1 with TRBJ2-1; D gene uncertain. Deletions cut 5 bases from V and 6 bases from J, with 14 bases between. CDR1 and CDR2 (germline): SGHAT, FQDESV (reference sequence). CDR3 size: 14 residues.

The rearrangement links TRBV28 to TRBJ1-2, with 7 positions matching TRBD1. CDR1 is MDHEN, CDR2 SYDVKM, per germline. The CDR3 is 13 residues long. V was pared by 7 bases and J by 3 bases, with 5 bases of the junction left unmatched. Here the CDR3 reads CASTRGQDYGYTF. In nucleotides, the CDR3 is TGTGCCAGCACCAGAGGACAGGACTATGGCTACACCTTC.

This chain connects TRBV6-6 to TRBJ1-2; 12 bases map to TRBD1. Germline assignment: CDR1 MNHNY and CDR2 SVGAGI (reference sequence). The ends lost 5 bases at V and 4 bases at J; junction bases unmatched: 5. The CDR3 spans 15 residues. CDR3 nucleotides: TGTGCCAGCAGTCCGGGGACAGGGGGCGGCTATGGCTACACCTTC. Residues: CASSPGTGGGYGYTF.

V gene TRBV6-1 combines with J gene TRBJ2-7; D is ambiguous. CDR1 is MNHNS and CDR2 is SASEGT in the germline V gene. V lost 2 bases to trimming and J lost 0 bases, with 11 bases between them. CDR3 size: 15 residues. The CDR3 spells CASSEQPDSSYEQYF. The DNA of the CDR3 is TGTGCCAGCAGTGAACAACCAGATAGCTCCTACGAGCAGTACTTC.

J is TRBJ1-1 and V is TRBV6-5; 9 bases align to TRBD1. This CDR3 comprises 13 residues. The V segment lost 4 bases and the J segment 5 bases; nucleotides outside the gene matches: 2. CDR1 and CDR2 from the germline V gene are MNHEY and SVGAGI. Here the CDR3 DNA reads TGTGCCAGCAGTTCGGGACAGGGAACTGAAGCTTTCTTT. As protein: CASSSGQGTEAFF.

Details on this clone: The identical CDR3 is also encoded by other nucleotide sequences in the sample. This chain uses TRBV9 with TRBJ1-6; D possibly corresponds to TRBD1 (5 bases). V was cut by 0 bases and J by 6 bases, with 10 bases left in between. Germline assignment: CDR1 SGDLS and CDR2 YYNGEE. The CDR3 loop spans 15 amino acids. CDR3 nucleotides: TGTGCCAGCAGCGTAGGGCAGGGCGGTAATTCACCCCTCCACTTT. Translated, it gives CASSVGQGGNSPLHF.

Only one count was recorded for this clone. The J gene is TRBJ2-5, the V gene TRBV7-9; 8 bases line up with TRBD2. Trimming cost V 5 bases and J 7 bases; bases outside gene matches: 15. The CDR3 loop spans 16 amino acids. From germline, CDR1 is SEHNR and CDR2 FQNEAQ (reference sequence). CDR3 amino acids: CASSPRGGAAFRTQYF. The CDR3 DNA follows: TGTGCCAGCAGCCCCCGGGGGGGGGCCGCCTTTCGGACCCAGTACTTC. Looking up the rest from reference TRBV7-9 and TRBJ2-5 gives the full variable domain: DTGVSQNPRHKITKRGQNVTFRCDPISEHNRLYWYRQTLGQGPEFLTYFQNEAQLEKSRLLSDRFSAERPKGSFSTLEIQRTEQGDSAMYLCASSPRGGAAFRTQYFGPGTRLLVL.

V is TRBV6-5 and J is TRBJ1-4; a possible D gene is TRBD1 (6 bases). CDR1 and CDR2 from the germline V gene are MNHEY and SVGAGI. The CDR3 is 13 residues long. Trimming removed 4 bases from V and 13 bases from J, with 16 bases in between. The CDR3 DNA is TGTGCCAGCAGTTTTTCAGGGGACGGAAGACTGTTTTTT. This encodes CASSFSGDGRLFF.

This sequence joins TRBV7-2 and TRBJ1-2; D gene ambiguous. V was clipped by 5 bases and J by 4 bases, with 17 bases between them. Germline CDR1 and CDR2: SGHTA and FQGNSA. The CDR3 covers 15 residues. The CDR3 sequence is CASSPRREVSYGYTF. The DNA of the CDR3 is TGTGCCAGCAGCCCAAGGAGGGAGGTGTCCTATGGCTACACCTTC.

The chain combines TRBV27 with TRBJ1-4, with D perhaps TRBD1 (6 bases). V was clipped by 6 bases and J by 3 bases, with 14 bases between them. This CDR3 comprises 15 residues. The germline V gene encodes CDR1 MNHEY and CDR2 SMNVEV (reference sequence). The CDR3 spells CASRETGYANEKLFF. CDR3 coding DNA: TGTGCCAGCAGGGAAACAGGGTATGCTAATGAAAAACTGTTTTTT.

The J gene is TRBJ1-1, the V gene TRBV5-1; TRBD1 is a possible D gene (5 bases). Germline V lookup: CDR1 SGHRS, CDR2 YFSETQ. The CDR3 consists of 13 residues. The germline V and J ends were trimmed by 4 bases and 2 bases, with 9 bases remaining between them. DNA for the CDR3: TGCGCCAGCAGCCTACAGGAAAACACTGAAGCTTTCTTT. Translating gives CASSLQENTEAFF.

A single count supports this clone. The chain recombines TRBV28 with TRBJ2-7; 8 nucleotides line up with TRBD2. The CDR3 contains 15 residues. The junction had 9 bases not matched to a gene; V was cut back by 5 bases and J by 3 bases. Germline loops: CDR1 MDHEN, CDR2 SYDVKM. CDR3 coding DNA: TGTGCCAGCAGTGCCACCGGGGGGGCAAACTACGAGCAGTACTTC. This encodes CASSATGGANYEQYF.

This sequence joins TRBV28 and TRBJ2-7; TRBD2 is a possible D gene (5 bases). Between the trimmed V and J ends, which lost 3 bases and 1 base, there was a span of 7 bases. CDR3 length: 13 residues. Germline loops: CDR1 MDHEN, CDR2 SYDVKM. DNA for the CDR3: TGTGCCAGCAGTTTCGGGGAATCCTACGAGCAGTACTTC. Protein sequence: CASSFGESYEQYF.

This clone was observed a single time. The chain uses TRBV6-5 and TRBJ1-1; D gene unclear. The CDR3 loop spans 15 amino acids. The V gene lost 0 bases and the J gene lost 1 base, with 9 bases spanning the gap. Looked up from germline, CDR1 is MNHEY and CDR2 is SVGAGI. The CDR3 nucleotides read TGTGCCAGCAGTTACTCTGGACGGTCGAACACTGAAGCTTTCTTT. Amino acids: CASSYSGRSNTEAFF.

The chain links TRBV18 to TRBJ1-1, with D unclear. From germline, CDR1 is KGHSH and CDR2 LQKENI. The CDR3 spans 14 residues. The V end lost 6 bases, the J end lost 0 bases, and 11 bases lay between the germline ends. The CDR3 bases are TGTGCCAGCTCGGGGAAATCGTTGAACACTGAAGCTTTCTTT. This encodes CASSGKSLNTEAFF.

The chain carries TRBV19 and TRBJ1-1; 8 bases agree with TRBD1. Germline CDR1 and CDR2: LNHDA and SQIVND (reference sequence). Germline trimming cut 5 bases from V and 11 bases from J; bases unmatched to any gene: 10. The CDR3 runs to 13 residues. This chain's CDR3 is CASSQGALASAFF. As DNA, the CDR3 is TGTGCCAGTAGTCAGGGGGCTCTAGCCTCTGCTTTCTTT.

The chain recombines TRBV27 with TRBJ1-5; 9 nucleotides line up with TRBD1. V trimming: 2 bases; J trimming: 2 bases; junction bases outside the gene matches: 1. This CDR3 has 15 residues. CDR1 and CDR2 from the germline V gene are MNHEY and SMNVEV (reference sequence). The CDR3 region is CASSLRTGGNQPQHF. CDR3 bases: TGTGCCAGCAGTTTAAGGACAGGGGGCAATCAGCCCCAGCATTTT.

This rearrangement joins TRBV7-9 to TRBJ2-1, with TRBD2 matching 11 bases. V shed 5 bases and J 2 bases; nucleotides not matched to a gene: 5. Germline CDR1 and CDR2: SEHNR and FQNEAQ (reference sequence). This CDR3 region has 16 residues. The CDR3 nucleotides are TGTGCCAGCAGCACCACTAGCGGGGGAACCTACAATGAGCAGTTCTTC. This sequence encodes CASSTTSGGTYNEQFF. Drawing the rest from reference TRBV7-9 and TRBJ2-1, the complete variable domain is DTGVSQNPRHKITKRGQNVTFRCDPISEHNRLYWYRQTLGQGPEFLTYFQNEAQLEKSRLLSDRFSAERPKGSFSTLEIQRTEQGDSAMYLCASSTTSGGTYNEQFFGPGTRLTVL.

This clone was seen only a few times. The rearrangement uses TRBV27 and TRBJ1-1; D gene ambiguous. The germline CDR1 and CDR2 sequences are MNHEY and SMNVEV (reference sequence). This CDR3 contains 15 residues. The V and J ends lost 4 bases and 3 bases respectively, with 15 bases between them. The CDR3 reads CASSSLGGLHTEAFF. The CDR3 region has the DNA TGTGCCAGCAGTTCCCTTGGAGGGCTTCACACTGAAGCTTTCTTT.

The V call is TRBV18, the J call TRBJ2-5, with D tentatively TRBD2 (6 bases). Germline V gives CDR1 KGHSH, CDR2 LQKENI. V lost 6 bases, J lost 3 bases, and 17 bases lay in between. The length of the CDR3 is 15 residues. For the CDR3, the DNA is TGTGCCAGCTCCCTCTCCGGAGGGGATGAAGAGACCCAGTACTTC. Its translation: CASSLSGGDEETQYF. Together with reference TRBV18 and TRBJ2-5, the CDR3 gives the full variable domain: NAGVMQNPRHLVRRRGQEARLRCSPMKGHSHVYWYRQLPEEGLKFMVYLQKENIIDESGMPKERFSAEFPKEGPSILRIQQVVRGDSAAYFCASSLSGGDEETQYFGPGTRLLVL.

V usage is TRBV6-5 and J usage is TRBJ1-1; D not resolved. The length of the CDR3 is 12 residues. Germline lookup yields CDR1 MNHEY and CDR2 SVGAGI. V lost 9 bases to trimming and J lost 8 bases, with 16 bases between them. The CDR3 nucleotides read TGTGCCAGTGGAAAATATGGACTCGAAGCTTTCTTT. Its protein is CASGKYGLEAFF.

CDR3 residues: CASSPPRTFNTEAFF. In DNA, the CDR3 is TGTGCCAGCTCACCCCCGCGGACCTTTAACACTGAAGCTTTCTTT. The chain links TRBV18 to TRBJ1-1; D remains unclear. Deletions cut 3 bases from V and 2 bases from J, with 13 bases between. Germline-derived CDR1 and CDR2 are KGHSH and LQKENI. CDR3 length: 15 amino acids.

This chain uses TRBV5-1 with TRBJ2-7; TRBD1 matches 11 bases. The CDR3 is 14 residues long. Germline assignment: CDR1 SGHRS and CDR2 YFSETQ. V was pared by 3 bases and J by 3 bases, with 2 bases of the junction left unmatched. CDR3 loop: CASSSGTGGYEQYF. In nucleotides, the CDR3 is TGCGCCAGCAGCTCCGGGACAGGGGGCTACGAGCAGTACTTC.

The V call is TRBV5-5, the J call TRBJ2-7; D remains ambiguous. The germline gives CDR1 SGHKS, CDR2 YYEKEE (reference sequence). The CDR3 has 15 residues. The germline V and J ends were trimmed by 0 bases and 2 bases, with 12 bases remaining between them. CDR3 nucleotide sequence: TGTGCCAGCAGCTTGGCGGCAGAGTCCCCCTACGAGCAGTACTTC. Its protein is CASSLAAESPYEQYF.